This entry is about one T cell receptor beta chain. Its matching antigen is unknown. This sample is drawn from a study of shared clonotypes between healthy human individuals. With 4 bases removed from V and 3 bases from J, the gap between germline ends came to 15 bases. CDR3 length: 14 residues. Germline CDR1 is GTSNPN and CDR2 is SVGIG (reference sequence). Sequencing used immunoSEQ multiplex PCR; TCRdb keeps in-frame clones, though not all of them. Of 2 million to 2.5 million clones listed, approximately 94% are singletons. Study conclusions and caveats: Sampling was confined to blood; repertoires within tissues likely differ. Researchers found naive subsets generally carried larger estimated richness than memory subsets.

Sequencing was carried out using naive CD4+ T cells sorted from blood. The subset is: CD45RA+ positively selected. The gene calls are TRBV30 and TRBJ1-1; D perhaps matches TRBD1 (5 bases). The sequence was obtained from a man between 18 and 35 years old in good health. The CDR3 DNA sequence: TGTGCCTGGAACGATGGGGGAAAGGACACTGAAGCTTTCTTT. It specifies CAWNDGGKDTEAFF.